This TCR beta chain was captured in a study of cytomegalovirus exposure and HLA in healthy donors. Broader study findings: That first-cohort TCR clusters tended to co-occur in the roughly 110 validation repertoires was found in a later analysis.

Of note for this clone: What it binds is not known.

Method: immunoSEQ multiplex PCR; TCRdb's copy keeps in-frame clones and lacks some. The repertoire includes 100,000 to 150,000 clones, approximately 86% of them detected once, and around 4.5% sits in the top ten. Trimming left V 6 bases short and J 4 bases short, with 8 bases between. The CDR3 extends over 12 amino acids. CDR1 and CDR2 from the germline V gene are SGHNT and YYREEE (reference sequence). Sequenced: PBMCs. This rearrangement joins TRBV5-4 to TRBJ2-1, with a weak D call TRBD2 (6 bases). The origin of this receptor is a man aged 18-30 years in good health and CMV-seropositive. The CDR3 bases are TGTGCCAGCACGGCGGGGTACAATGAGCAGTTCTTC. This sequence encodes CASTAGYNEQFF.